Listed here is a single T cell receptor (beta chain). Its antigen is undetermined. The sample belongs to a study of cytomegalovirus exposure and HLA in healthy donors. The donors were healthy bone marrow donors. Both 60 Vbeta primers and 13 Jbeta primers went into the PCR. Assay used: immunoSEQ multiplex PCR; TCRdb lists only in-frame clones, some missing. Here the sample spans 120,000 or so clones, about 79% being singletons. Findings and limits, study-wide: According to reports, the classifier identified cytomegalovirus status with high specificity and sensitivity. Later analysis identified a missense DCLRE1C variant that was linked to TCR beta V- and J-gene trimming. Researchers counted over 150 TCR beta chains as cytomegalovirus-associated.

The clonotype was recovered from a woman between 50 and 59 years old in good health and CMV-seronegative. The specimen sequenced was PBMCs.

As DNA, the CDR3 is TGTGCCAGCAGCTTAGTTGTGGGACAGGGGTTCGCAGCTTTCTTT. Translating gives CASSLVVGQGFAAFF. The rearrangement joins TRBV7-2 to TRBJ1-1; 10 positions match TRBD1. Germline loops: CDR1 SGHTA, CDR2 FQGNSA. This CDR3 has 15 residues. Losses at the gene ends were 1 base for V and 10 bases for J; bases not matched to a gene: 9. The entire variable domain, with the rest obtained from reference TRBV7-2 and TRBJ1-1, is as follows: GAGVSQSPSNKVTEKGKDVELRCDPISGHTALYWYRQSLGQGLEFLIYFQGNSAPDKSGLPSDRFSAERTGGSVSTLTIQRTQQEDSAVYLCASSLVVGQGFAAFFGQGTRLTVV.